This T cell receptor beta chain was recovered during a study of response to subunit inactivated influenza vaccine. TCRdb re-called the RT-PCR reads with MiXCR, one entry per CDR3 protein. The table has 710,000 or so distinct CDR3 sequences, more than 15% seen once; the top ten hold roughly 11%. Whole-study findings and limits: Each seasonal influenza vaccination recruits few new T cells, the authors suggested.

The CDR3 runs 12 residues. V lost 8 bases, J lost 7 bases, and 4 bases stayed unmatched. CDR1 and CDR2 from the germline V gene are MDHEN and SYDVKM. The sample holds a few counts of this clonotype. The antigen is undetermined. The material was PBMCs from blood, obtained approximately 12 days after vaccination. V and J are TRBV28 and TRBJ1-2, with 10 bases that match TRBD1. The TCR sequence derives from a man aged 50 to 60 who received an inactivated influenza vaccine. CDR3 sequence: CASLTGGFGYTF. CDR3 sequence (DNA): TGTGCCAGCCTGACAGGGGGCTTTGGCTACACCTTC.